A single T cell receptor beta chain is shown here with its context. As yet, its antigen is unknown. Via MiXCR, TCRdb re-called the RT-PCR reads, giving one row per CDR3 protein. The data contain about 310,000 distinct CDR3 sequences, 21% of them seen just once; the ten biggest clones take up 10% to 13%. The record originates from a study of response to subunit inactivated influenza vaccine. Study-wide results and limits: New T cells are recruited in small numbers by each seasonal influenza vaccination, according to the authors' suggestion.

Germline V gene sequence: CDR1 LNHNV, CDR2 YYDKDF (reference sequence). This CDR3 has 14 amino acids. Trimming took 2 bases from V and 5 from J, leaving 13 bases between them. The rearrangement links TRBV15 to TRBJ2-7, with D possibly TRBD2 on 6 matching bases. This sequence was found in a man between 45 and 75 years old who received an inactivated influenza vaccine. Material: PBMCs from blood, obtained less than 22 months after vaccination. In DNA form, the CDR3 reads TGTGCCACCAGCAGAAAGCGGGTAAGGGACGAGCAGTACTTC. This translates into CATSRKRVRDEQYF.